A single sample gave rise to the 3 T cell receptor beta chains below, sequenced in a study of cytomegalovirus exposure and HLA in healthy donors. Amplification used 60 Vbeta primers and 13 Jbeta primers. Some clones are missing from TCRdb's copy, which holds only in-frame ones; the method was immunoSEQ multiplex PCR. The repertoire holds approximately 140,000 clones, with about 80% as singletons. Specimen: PBMCs. Every receptor here comes from a middle-aged woman in good health and CMV-seronegative.

This sequence joins TRBV7-2 and TRBJ1-2, with 8 bases aligning to TRBD1. The CDR3 is made up of 13 amino acids. The germline gives CDR1 SGHTA, CDR2 FQGNSA. J lost 7 bases, V lost 5 bases, and 6 bases had no gene match. CDR3 coding DNA: TGTGCCAGCAGCCCGGACAGGGTTAGTGGCTACACCTTC. As protein: CASSPDRVSGYTF. Full variable domain (rest looked up from reference TRBV7-2 and TRBJ1-2): GAGVSQSPSNKVTEKGKDVELRCDPISGHTALYWYRQSLGQGLEFLIYFQGNSAPDKSGLPSDRFSAERTGGSVSTLTIQRTQQEDSAVYLCASSPDRVSGYTFGSGTRLTVV.

The J gene is TRBJ2-1, the V gene TRBV10-3, with TRBD2 identical over 11 bases. The CDR3 length is 19 residues. In germline, CDR1 is ENHRY, CDR2 SYGVKD. V was clipped by 0 bases and J by 6 bases; unmatched bases: 13. The CDR3 here is CAISESKVAGGGLANEQFF. The CDR3 DNA reads TGTGCCATCAGTGAGTCGAAAGTAGCGGGAGGGGGTCTAGCCAATGAGCAGTTCTTC.

V is TRBV29-1 and J is TRBJ2-5, with 8 bases aligning to TRBD1. Germline values: CDR1 SQVTM, CDR2 ANQGSEA. This CDR3 comprises 13 residues. V was pared by 6 bases and J by 4 bases, with 7 bases of the junction left unmatched. Here the CDR3 reads CSVLRTGPETQYF. The CDR3 coding sequence is TGCAGCGTCCTCAGGACAGGGCCAGAGACCCAGTACTTC.